The clone carrying this T cell receptor beta chain has a count of ten or more. Its specificity is unknown. All sequencing subjects had displayed CD8+CD57+ cell expansion on flow cytometry. The data stem from a study of CD8+CD57+ T cells in acquired aplastic anemia. Study-wide background: Sorting CD4+ and CD8+ cells gave DNA averaging about 3.1 ug. Whole-study results and caveats: Statistical testing detected no significant gap in CD8+ Simpson's diversity between patients and controls. Fewer than 30 shared CD8+ CDR3s appeared highly expressed within patients' immunodominant clones.

Investigators profiled TCR beta VDJ and CDR3 from genomic DNA template. TCRdb analysed the reads with MiXCR anew, one entry per CDR3 protein. The sample holds 200,000 to 250,000 distinct CDR3 sequences; around 43% are singletons and the top ten take 6.5% to 10%. CDR1 is MNHEY and CDR2 is SMNVEV in the germline V gene (reference sequence). Between the trimmed V and J ends, which lost 3 bases and 4 bases, there was a span of 12 bases. CDR3 length equals 14 residues. Material for sequencing was sorted CD4+, CD8+, or CD8+CD57+ T cells (not recorded which) from PBMCs. This rearrangement joins TRBV27 to TRBJ1-2, with D tentatively TRBD1 (5 bases). The TCR comes from a human donor with aplastic anemia. CDR3 loop: CASSLVGARYGYTF. As DNA, the CDR3 is TGTGCCAGCAGTTTGGTTGGGGCCCGCTATGGCTACACCTTC.